This entry concerns a single TCR beta chain. The sample is drawn from a study of T cell changes during pregnancy in multiple sclerosis. The data were produced by immunoSEQ multiplex PCR, yet TCRdb's version contains in-frame clones alone and is incomplete. The table records tens of thousands of clones, about 91% of them present only once. This CDR3 spans 15 amino acids. The germline V and J ends were trimmed by 0 bases and 5 bases, with 12 bases remaining between them. Germline V gene lookup returns CDR1 MNHEY and CDR2 SVGAGI. This chain joins TRBV6-5 and TRBJ2-3; D remains ambiguous. The starting material was peripheral blood, obtained after pregnancy. The receptor's source is a female donor with multiple sclerosis, enrolled in a pregnancy study. The CDR3 nucleotides are TGTGCCAGCAGTTACTCTTGGCTAGAAGGAGATACGCAGTATTTT. It specifies CASSYSWLEGDTQYF.